This T cell receptor (beta chain) originates from a study of shared clonotypes between healthy human individuals. Of note for this clone: Its antigen is currently unknown.

Study-wide results and caveats: Unshared clonotypes carried lower generation probabilities than those common to all four donors.

The repertoire was sequenced with immunoSEQ multiplex PCR; TCRdb's copy has only in-frame clones and lacks some. The sample has a few million clones; over 85% are singletons. J gave up 1 base and V 7 bases, and 5 bases lay outside the gene matches. The CDR3 length is 15 residues. Naive CD45RA+ and memory CD45RA-negative subsets were split from CD4+ cells. V and J are TRBV5-3 and TRBJ2-5; 12 nucleotides agree with TRBD2. TRBV5-3 is known as an ORF, though its function is uncertain. This receptor was obtained from a man between 18 and 35 years old in good health. Some clones in this sample may be carry-over from other donors' samples. The material sequenced was naive CD4+ T cells from PBMCs. Sample subset: CD45RA+ positively selected. The CDR3 spells CARGPGLAGQETQYF. In DNA form, the CDR3 reads TGTGCCAGAGGCCCGGGACTAGCGGGCCAAGAGACCCAGTACTTC.